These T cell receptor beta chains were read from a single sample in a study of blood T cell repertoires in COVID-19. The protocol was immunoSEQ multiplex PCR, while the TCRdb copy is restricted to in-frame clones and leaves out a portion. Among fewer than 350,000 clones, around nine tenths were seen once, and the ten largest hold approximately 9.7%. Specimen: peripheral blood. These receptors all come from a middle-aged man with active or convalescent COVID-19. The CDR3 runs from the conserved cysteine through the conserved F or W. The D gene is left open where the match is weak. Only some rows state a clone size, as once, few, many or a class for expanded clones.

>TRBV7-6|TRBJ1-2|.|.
TGTGCCAGCAGCTTAGCGCCAGGGGTTGGCTACACCTTC
CASSLAPGVGYTF
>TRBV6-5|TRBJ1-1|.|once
TGTGCCAGCAGTTACGGGGGGATTATGAACACTGAAGCTTTCTTT
CASSYGGIMNTEAFF
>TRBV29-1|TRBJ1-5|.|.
TGCAGCGTTGCGGGGGGTGGGGGTGATCAGCCCCAGCATTTT
CSVAGGGGDQPQHF
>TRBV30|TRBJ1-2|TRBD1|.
TGTGCCTGGATGGGACAGGCGTATGGCTACACCTTC
CAWMGQAYGYTF
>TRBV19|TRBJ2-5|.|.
TGTGCCAGTAGTATGAAATCTTACCTAGACGAGACCCAGTACTTC
CASSMKSYLDETQYF
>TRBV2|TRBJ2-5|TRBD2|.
TGTGCCAGCAGAGTTAGCGGGGGGATAGAGACCCAGTACTTC
CASRVSGGIETQYF
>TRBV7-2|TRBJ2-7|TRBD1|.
TGTGCCAGCAGCTTCCCCCAGGGGACAGCTTACGAGCAGTACTTC
CASSFPQGTAYEQYF
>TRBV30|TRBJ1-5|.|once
TGTGCCTGGAGTGCGGGACACAGCAATCAGCCCCAGCATTTT
CAWSAGHSNQPQHF
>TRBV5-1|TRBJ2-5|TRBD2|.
TGCGCCAGCACCCCGGGACTAGCGGACAGGGAAGAGACCCAGTACTTC
CASTPGLADREETQYF
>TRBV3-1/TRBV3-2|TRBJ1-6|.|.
TGTGCCAGCAGCCTTGGGCCACAGGGCAATTCACCCCTCCACTTT
CASSLGPQGNSPLHF
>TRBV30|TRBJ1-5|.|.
TGTGCCTGGAGTAGAGGTCAGGGTTATCAGCCCCAGCATTTT
CAWSRGQGYQPQHF
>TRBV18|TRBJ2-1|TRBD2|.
TGTGCCAGCTCTCCATCTAGCGGCCATTACAATGAGCAGTTCTTC
CASSPSSGHYNEQFF
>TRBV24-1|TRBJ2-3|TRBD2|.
TGTGCCACCAGTGATTGGCGGGAGATAGATACGCAGTATTTT
CATSDWREIDTQYF
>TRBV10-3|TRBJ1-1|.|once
TGTGCCATCAGTGAGAACAGGGTGGGCACTGAAGCTTTCTTT
CAISENRVGTEAFF
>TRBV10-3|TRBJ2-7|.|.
TGTGCCATCAGTGCAGCCGGGATCCCCATCGAGCAGTACTTC
CAISAAGIPIEQYF
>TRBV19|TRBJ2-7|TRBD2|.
TGTGCCAGCCATCGGGGGGGCAGTCGCTACGAGCAGTACTTC
CASHRGGSRYEQYF
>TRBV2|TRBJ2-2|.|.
TGTGCCAGCAGTATTGGATCAGCCCCGGCGAGGACCGGGGAGCTGTTTTTT
CASSIGSAPARTGELFF
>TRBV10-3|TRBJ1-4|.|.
TGTGCCATCAGTGAGTTAAGCCGAGGCGGTAATGAAAAACTGTTTTTT
CAISELSRGGNEKLFF
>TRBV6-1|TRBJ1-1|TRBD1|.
TGTGCCAGCAGTGAGGTGGACAGGGGAGGTACTGAAGCTTTCTTT
CASSEVDRGGTEAFF
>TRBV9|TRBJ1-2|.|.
TGTGCCAGCAGCCTTACAGGGTCTCCCGACTATGGCTACACCTTC
CASSLTGSPDYGYTF
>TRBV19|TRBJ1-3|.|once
TGTGCCAGTTGGAGGGAATTCTCTGGAAACACCATATATTTT
CASWREFSGNTIYF
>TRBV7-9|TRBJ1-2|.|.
TGTGCCAGCAGCTTCTCGGACAGTTTAAACTATGGCTACACCTTC
CASSFSDSLNYGYTF
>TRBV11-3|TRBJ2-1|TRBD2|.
TGTGCCAGCAGCTTAGACGCTGCGGGGGGGCCCTTTGAGCAGTTCTTC
CASSLDAAGGPFEQFF
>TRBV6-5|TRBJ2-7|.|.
TGTGCCGCGCGAGGGGGTCTCGCCTACTACGAGCAGTACTTC
CAARGGLAYYEQYF
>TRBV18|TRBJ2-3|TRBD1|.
TGTGCCAGCTCGCTCACAGGGGGCAACACAGATACGCAGTATTTT
CASSLTGGNTDTQYF
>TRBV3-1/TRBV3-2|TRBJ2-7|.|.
TGTGCCAGCAGCCATCGCAGGCCCCTTACCTACGAGCAGTACTTC
CASSHRRPLTYEQYF
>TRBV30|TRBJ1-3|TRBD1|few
TGTGCCTGGAGGCCCGACAGGGGGAAATCTGGAAACACCATATATTTT
CAWRPDRGKSGNTIYF
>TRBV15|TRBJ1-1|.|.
TGTGCCACCAGCTACGGGATGAACACTGAAGCTTTCTTT
CATSYGMNTEAFF
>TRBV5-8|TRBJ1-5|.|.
TGTGCCAGCAGCTTGTGGGCATTGAATCAGCCCCAGCATTTT
CASSLWALNQPQHF
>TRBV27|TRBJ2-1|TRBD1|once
TGTGCCAGCAGTTTCAACAGGGGGCTTGAGATTTACAATGAGCAGTTCTTC
CASSFNRGLEIYNEQFF
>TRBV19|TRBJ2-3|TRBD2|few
TGTGCCAGTAGTATATCTAGCGGGAGGACCCCAGATACGCAGTATTTT
CASSISSGRTPDTQYF
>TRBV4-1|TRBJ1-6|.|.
TGCGCCAGCAGCGTACAGGGTGATTCACCCCTCCACTTT
CASSVQGDSPLHF
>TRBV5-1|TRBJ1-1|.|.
TGCGCCAGCTCGCGGGGAGAGCAAACTGAAGCTTTCTTT
CASSRGEQTEAFF
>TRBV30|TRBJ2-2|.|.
TGTGCCTGGTCGGGATCGGGAACCGGGGAGCTGTTTTTT
CAWSGSGTGELFF
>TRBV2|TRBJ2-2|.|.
TGTGCCAGCACGGAGGACACCGGGGAGCTGTTTTTT
CASTEDTGELFF
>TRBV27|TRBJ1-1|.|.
TGTGCCAGCAGTAGTCAAGGTCGGGGGGAAGCTTTCTTT
CASSSQGRGEAFF
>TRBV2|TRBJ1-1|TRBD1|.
TGTGCCAGCAGTAGGGACAGAAACACTGAAGCTTTCTTT
CASSRDRNTEAFF